A selection of T cell receptor beta chains follows, all from one sample in a study of PD-1 blockade in classical Hodgkin lymphoma. The assay was immunoSEQ multiplex PCR, and TCRdb's table has in-frame clones only and misses some. Of 45,000 to 50,000 clones listed, around 80% were seen once; the top ten hold about 20%. This specimen was peripheral blood mononuclear cells (PBMCs), taken before the second cycle of nivolumab. These receptors all stem from a human donor with classical Hodgkin lymphoma. Each CDR3 is given with its conserved first and last residue. Fields, in order: J gene, clone size, V gene, D gene, CDR3 protein, CDR3 DNA. A D gene is named only where the DNA matches it firmly. Only part of the rows carry a size: once, few, many, or a class if the clone is expanded.

TRBJ2-3	few	TRBV11-3	NA	CASSLAADTDTQYF	TGTGCCAGCAGCTTGGCAGCGGACACAGATACGCAGTATTTT
TRBJ1-1	once	TRBV28	NA	CASRAGLSEAFF	TGTGCCAGCAGGGCAGGGCTCTCTGAAGCTTTCTTT
TRBJ2-5	NA	TRBV10-3	NA	CAISELRVRGVQETQYF	TGTGCCATCAGTGAGTTGCGCGTCAGGGGGGTCCAAGAGACCCAGTACTTC
TRBJ1-1	NA	TRBV4-1	NA	CASSQDVRPTEAFF	TGCGCCAGCAGCCAAGATGTAAGGCCCACTGAAGCTTTCTTT
TRBJ1-2	NA	TRBV29-1	NA	CSVGRLDGAGGYTF	TGCAGCGTTGGTCGTTTGGACGGGGCTGGCGGCTACACCTTC
TRBJ1-3	NA	TRBV7-3	TRBD1	CASSQGPVETGGGNTIYF	TGTGCCAGCAGCCAAGGGCCGGTGGAGACAGGGGGCGGAAACACCATATATTTT
TRBJ1-1	NA	TRBV11-2	NA	CASSRGPENTEAFF	TGTGCCAGCAGCCGGGGGCCGGAGAACACTGAAGCTTTCTTT
TRBJ1-2	few	TRBV15	TRBD1	CATSKMGQDYGYTF	TGTGCCACCAGCAAAATGGGACAGGACTATGGCTACACCTTC
TRBJ2-7	few	TRBV6-5	TRBD1	CASRPYRGEQYF	TGTGCCAGCAGGCCTTACAGGGGCGAGCAGTACTTC
TRBJ2-1	NA	TRBV18	TRBD1	CASSPGQAPNEQFF	TGTGCCAGCTCCCCGGGACAGGCACCCAATGAGCAGTTCTTC
TRBJ2-7	few	TRBV5-6	NA	CASSLGYRVEGYEQYF	TGTGCCAGCAGCTTGGGTTACAGGGTAGAGGGCTACGAGCAGTACTTC
TRBJ2-5	NA	TRBV2	TRBD2	CASTPSGGPRTQYF	TGTGCCAGCACCCCTAGCGGGGGCCCTAGGACCCAGTACTTC
TRBJ2-7	NA	TRBV30	NA	CAWSVGITFEQYF	TGTGCCTGGAGTGTGGGTATTACGTTTGAGCAGTACTTC
TRBJ1-5	NA	TRBV6-1	TRBD1	CASSTDRGENQPQHF	TGTGCCAGCAGTACTGACAGGGGAGAAAATCAGCCCCAGCATTTT
TRBJ2-3	NA	TRBV5-1	NA	CASSTGIGQIAGTDTQYF	TGCGCCAGCAGCACTGGTATCGGCCAGATCGCGGGCACAGATACGCAGTATTTT